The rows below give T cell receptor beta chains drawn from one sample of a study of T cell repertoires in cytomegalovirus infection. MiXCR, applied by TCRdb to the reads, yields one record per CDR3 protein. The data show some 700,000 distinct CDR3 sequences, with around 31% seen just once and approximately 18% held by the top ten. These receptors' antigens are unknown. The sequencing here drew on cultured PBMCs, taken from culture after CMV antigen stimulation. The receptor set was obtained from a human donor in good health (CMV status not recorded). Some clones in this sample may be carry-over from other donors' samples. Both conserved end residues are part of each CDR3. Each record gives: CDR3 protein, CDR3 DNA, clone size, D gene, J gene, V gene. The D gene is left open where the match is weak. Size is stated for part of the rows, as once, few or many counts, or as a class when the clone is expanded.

cdr3_aa: CASTIDRGEAFF
cdr3_nt: TGTGCCAGCACTATAGACAGGGGTGAAGCTTTCTTT
clone_size: few
d_call: TRBD1
j_call: TRBJ1-1
v_call: TRBV6-1

cdr3_aa: CASSRGLAGGLDEQFF
cdr3_nt: TGTGCCAGCAGCAGAGGACTAGCGGGAGGGCTTGATGAGCAGTTCTTC
clone_size: few
d_call: TRBD2
j_call: TRBJ2-1
v_call: TRBV7-6

cdr3_aa: CASSRQRQGGETQYF
cdr3_nt: TGCGCCAGCAGCCGCCAACGACAGGGAGGAGAGACCCAGTACTTC
clone_size: NA
d_call: NA
j_call: TRBJ2-5
v_call: TRBV4-1

cdr3_aa: CASSYGTSGREGTQYF
cdr3_nt: TGTGCCAGCAGTTATGGGACTAGCGGGAGGGAGGGGACCCAGTACTTC
clone_size: few
d_call: TRBD2
j_call: TRBJ2-5
v_call: TRBV5-4

cdr3_aa: CASSSRVNQPQHF
cdr3_nt: TGTGCCAGCAGCTCTCGAGTCAATCAGCCCCAGCATTTT
clone_size: many
d_call: NA
j_call: TRBJ1-5
v_call: TRBV7-2

cdr3_aa: CASSSLAGGYEQYF
cdr3_nt: TGTGCCAGCAGCTCCCTAGCGGGGGGATACGAGCAGTACTTC
clone_size: many
d_call: TRBD2
j_call: TRBJ2-7
v_call: TRBV7-2

cdr3_aa: CATATQGDQPQHF
cdr3_nt: TGTGCCACCGCAACACAGGGGGATCAGCCCCAGCATTTT
clone_size: NA
d_call: TRBD1
j_call: TRBJ1-5
v_call: TRBV10-3

cdr3_aa: CASSLLAWGAKNIQYF
cdr3_nt: TGTGCCAGCAGCCTCTTAGCGTGGGGGGCCAAAAACATTCAGTACTTC
clone_size: many
d_call: NA
j_call: TRBJ2-4
v_call: TRBV7-2

cdr3_aa: CSTKRGTEAFF
cdr3_nt: TGCAGCACTAAAAGGGGAACTGAAGCTTTCTTT
clone_size: NA
d_call: NA
j_call: TRBJ1-1
v_call: TRBV29-1

cdr3_aa: CASSMGVAGQAYEQYF
cdr3_nt: TGTGCCAGTAGTATGGGAGTTGCGGGACAGGCTTACGAGCAGTACTTC
clone_size: few
d_call: TRBD1
j_call: TRBJ2-7
v_call: TRBV19

cdr3_aa: CATLARDTDSGANVLTF
cdr3_nt: TGTGCCACCCTAGCCCGGGACACCGACTCTGGGGCCAACGTCCTGACTTTC
clone_size: NA
d_call: NA
j_call: TRBJ2-6
v_call: TRBV2

cdr3_aa: CASSYRDRGPGELFF
cdr3_nt: TGTGCCAGCAGTTACCGGGACAGGGGCCCCGGGGAGCTGTTTTTT
clone_size: few
d_call: TRBD1
j_call: TRBJ2-2
v_call: TRBV6-5

cdr3_aa: CASIGVGAEAFF
cdr3_nt: TGTGCCAGTATCGGGGTTGGGGCTGAAGCTTTCTTT
clone_size: NA
d_call: NA
j_call: TRBJ1-1
v_call: TRBV19

cdr3_aa: CASSLTLAESYEQYF
cdr3_nt: TGTGCCAGCAGCTTAACTCTAGCGGAGTCCTACGAGCAGTACTTC
clone_size: few
d_call: TRBD2
j_call: TRBJ2-7
v_call: TRBV7-2

cdr3_aa: CASILTSGLNEQFF
cdr3_nt: TGTGCCAGCATCCTGACTAGCGGTCTGAATGAGCAGTTCTTC
clone_size: NA
d_call: TRBD2
j_call: TRBJ2-1
v_call: TRBV7-2

cdr3_aa: CARSEFGRGISGQYF
cdr3_nt: TGTGCCCGCAGTGAATTCGGACGGGGGATTTCGGGCCAGTACTTC
clone_size: once
d_call: NA
j_call: TRBJ2-5
v_call: TRBV25-1

cdr3_aa: CASSYAPGGGNTEAFF
cdr3_nt: TGTGCCAGCAGTTACGCCCCGGGCGGCGGGAACACTGAAGCTTTCTTT
clone_size: NA
d_call: NA
j_call: TRBJ1-1
v_call: TRBV5-4

cdr3_aa: CASTLGGGGELFF
cdr3_nt: TGTGCCAGCACCCTAGGTGGTGGCGGGGAGCTGTTTTTT
clone_size: NA
d_call: NA
j_call: TRBJ2-2
v_call: TRBV7-9

cdr3_aa: CSYQGPEGGYTF
cdr3_nt: TGCAGTTATCAGGGGCCCGAGGGCGGCTACACCTTC
clone_size: NA
d_call: NA
j_call: TRBJ1-2
v_call: TRBV20-1

cdr3_aa: CASSQAGLFITDTQYF
cdr3_nt: TGCGCCAGCAGCCAGGCGGGACTTTTCATCACAGATACGCAGTATTTT
clone_size: NA
d_call: NA
j_call: TRBJ2-3
v_call: TRBV4-1

cdr3_aa: CASSQELAGGDEQFF
cdr3_nt: TGTGCCAGCAGCCAAGAGTTGGCGGGAGGAGATGAGCAGTTCTTC
clone_size: NA
d_call: TRBD2
j_call: TRBJ2-1
v_call: TRBV4-2

cdr3_aa: CAWRQYNDIEAFF
cdr3_nt: TGTGCCTGGAGACAATATAACGACATTGAAGCTTTCTTT
clone_size: NA
d_call: NA
j_call: TRBJ1-1
v_call: TRBV30

cdr3_aa: CASSLTGDRGYTF
cdr3_nt: TGTGCCAGCAGTCTCACAGGGGATCGGGGCTACACCTTC
clone_size: NA
d_call: TRBD1
j_call: TRBJ1-2
v_call: TRBV6-5

cdr3_aa: CASSPFTNTEAFF
cdr3_nt: TGTGCCAGCAGCCCCTTTACGAACACTGAAGCTTTCTTT
clone_size: NA
d_call: NA
j_call: TRBJ1-1
v_call: TRBV7-6

cdr3_aa: CASSQGNSGDEQFF
cdr3_nt: TGTGCCAGCAGCCAAGGTAATTCTGGGGATGAGCAGTTCTTC
clone_size: NA
d_call: NA
j_call: TRBJ2-1
v_call: TRBV4-1

cdr3_aa: CASSTDRESYEQYF
cdr3_nt: TGTGCCAGCAGCACCGACAGGGAGTCCTACGAGCAGTACTTC
clone_size: NA
d_call: TRBD1
j_call: TRBJ2-7
v_call: TRBV7-9

cdr3_aa: CASSLLISTDTQYF
cdr3_nt: TGTGCCAGCAGCCTGCTAATTAGCACAGATACGCAGTATTTT
clone_size: many
d_call: NA
j_call: TRBJ2-3
v_call: TRBV6-2/TRBV6-3